These 28 T cell receptor beta chains originate from one sample sequenced in a study of T cell repertoires in cytomegalovirus infection. From the reads, TCRdb called clonotypes with MiXCR, one entry per CDR3 protein. The profile covers 340,000 or so distinct CDR3 sequences, with approximately 25% appearing a single time and roughly 13% taken by the ten largest. No antigen has been identified for these receptors. Sequenced material: cultured PBMCs, taken from culture after CMV antigen stimulation. The source is a human donor in good health (CMV status not recorded). Some clones in this sample may be carry-over from other donors' samples.

V and J are TRBV6-1 and TRBJ2-3; unclear D gene. Germline V gene sequence: CDR1 MNHNS, CDR2 SASEGT. With 4 bases removed from V and 8 bases from J, the gap between germline ends came to 7 bases. The CDR3 spans 11 residues. CDR3 sequence reads: CASSAKSTQYF. The CDR3 nucleotides read TGTGCCAGCAGTGCTAAATCTACGCAGTATTTT.

This chain connects TRBV29-1 to TRBJ2-3; no firm D call. This CDR3 region has 14 residues. Germline loops: CDR1 SQVTM, CDR2 ANQGSEA. V dropped 0 bases and J dropped 0 bases, with 7 bases sitting between them. The CDR3 region is CSVEDPLSTDTQYF. The CDR3 coding sequence is TGCAGCGTTGAAGATCCCTTAAGCACAGATACGCAGTATTTT.

This clonotype showed up many times. The chain is built from TRBV7-2 and TRBJ1-2; TRBD1 matches 9 bases. The CDR3 length is 13 residues. With 4 bases clipped from V and 8 bases from J, the junction kept 5 bases outside the gene matches. CDR1 is SGHTA and CDR2 is FQGNSA in the germline V gene. The DNA for the CDR3 is TGTGCCAGCAGCTCCCGACAGGGGGGCGGCTACACCTTC. This translates into CASSSRQGGGYTF. Using reference TRBV7-2 and TRBJ1-2 for the parts outside the CDR3, the full variable domain is GAGVSQSPSNKVTEKGKDVELRCDPISGHTALYWYRQSLGQGLEFLIYFQGNSAPDKSGLPSDRFSAERTGGSVSTLTIQRTQQEDSAVYLCASSSRQGGGYTFGSGTRLTVV.

This clonotype was picked up a small number of times. The rearrangement joins TRBV6-2 or TRBV6-3 to TRBJ1-5; 7 bases fit TRBD1. V shed 2 bases, J shed 5 bases, and the junction held 9 bases outside the gene matches. This CDR3 comprises 16 residues. The germline CDR1 and CDR2 sequences are MNHEY and SVGEGT. The CDR3 bases are TGTGCCAGCAGTTACCGCCTCGACAGGGAGGATCAGCCCCAGCATTTT. Translated: CASSYRLDREDQPQHF.

This clonotype has only a few counts. This chain links TRBV5-5 with TRBJ2-5; the D gene is possibly TRBD2 (6 bases). The CDR3 covers 14 residues. Trimming cost V 4 bases and J 0 bases, with 10 bases left between them. Germline V gene data show CDR1 as SGHKS and CDR2 as YYEKEE (reference sequence). CDR3 in amino acids: CASSTGSNQETQYF. Here the CDR3 DNA reads TGTGCCAGCAGCACCGGGAGCAACCAAGAGACCCAGTACTTC.

This rearrangement joins TRBV7-2 to TRBJ1-3; D gene ambiguous. The CDR3 totals 17 residues. Germline V gives CDR1 SGHTA, CDR2 FQGNSA. Between the trimmed V and J ends, which lost 4 bases and 0 bases, there was a span of 16 bases. The CDR3 coding sequence is TGTGCCAGCAGCTCCCGCGGGCTATCGAGCTCTGGAAACACCATATATTTT. This encodes CASSSRGLSSSGNTIYF. Full variable domain (rest looked up from reference TRBV7-2 and TRBJ1-3): GAGVSQSPSNKVTEKGKDVELRCDPISGHTALYWYRQSLGQGLEFLIYFQGNSAPDKSGLPSDRFSAERTGGSVSTLTIQRTQQEDSAVYLCASSSRGLSSSGNTIYFGEGSWLTVV.

This chain connects TRBV2 to TRBJ2-7; 12 nucleotides match TRBD2. This CDR3 contains 14 residues. V lost 7 bases, J lost 3 bases, and 4 bases stayed unmatched. Germline V gives CDR1 SNHLY, CDR2 FYNNEI. CDR3 amino acids: CASTTTSGSYEQYF. CDR3 bases: TGTGCCAGCACCACGACTAGCGGGAGCTACGAGCAGTACTTC.

V usage is TRBV30 and J usage is TRBJ2-7, with TRBD1 identical over 7 bases. Germline V lookup: CDR1 GTSNPN, CDR2 SVGIG (reference sequence). This CDR3 spans 14 amino acids. V shed 7 bases, J shed 3 bases, and the junction held 12 bases outside the gene matches. The CDR3, as DNA: TGTGCCTTAACCCTGGGGACAGCCCTCTACGAGCAGTACTTC. Protein sequence: CALTLGTALYEQYF.

This clonotype has at least ten counts. The chain couples TRBV7-2 to TRBJ1-2; D may be TRBD1 (6 bases). This CDR3 has 14 residues. The germline V gene encodes CDR1 SGHTA and CDR2 FQGNSA. The ends were cut back, 4 bases at V and 4 bases at J, with 13 bases in the middle. In nucleotides, the CDR3 is TGTGCCAGCAGCTCGTCCGGACAGATCTATGGCTACACCTTC. Translated: CASSSSGQIYGYTF.

The chain has TRBV19 and TRBJ2-7; 8 bases match TRBD1. Germline V CDR1 and CDR2: LNHDA, SQIVND (reference sequence). J gave up 0 bases and V 5 bases, and 9 bases lay outside the gene matches. The CDR3 has 16 residues. The CDR3 is CASSPIQGADSYEQYF. CDR3 DNA: TGTGCCAGTAGTCCAATCCAGGGGGCGGACTCCTACGAGCAGTACTTC.

This rearrangement joins TRBV20-1 to TRBJ1-2; a possible D gene is TRBD1 (5 bases). This CDR3 contains 12 residues. Germline loops: CDR1 DFQATT, CDR2 SNEGSKA (reference sequence). V was shortened by 4 bases and J by 6 bases, with 12 bases between the two germline ends. DNA for the CDR3: TGCAGTGCTACATCAGGGAAGGATGGCTACACCTTC. Its translation is CSATSGKDGYTF.

This chain joins TRBV6-2 or TRBV6-3 and TRBJ2-4; the match to TRBD1 covers 7 bases. The CDR3 length is 17 residues. Trimming took 6 bases from V and 0 from J; bases not matched to a gene: 11. CDR1 is MNHEY, CDR2 SVGEGT, per germline. The CDR3 DNA follows: TGTGCCAGCAGGTCCCAGCACAGGGGCTCAGCCAAAAACATTCAGTACTTC. Encoded protein: CASRSQHRGSAKNIQYF.

The V gene is TRBV7-2, the J gene TRBJ1-6, with 9 bases identical to TRBD1. The V gene's germline CDR1 is SGHTA and CDR2 FQGNSA. The junction had 9 bases not matched to a gene; V was cut back by 6 bases and J by 9 bases. This CDR3 has 15 amino acids. CDR3 region: CASRTTGGISSPLHF. CDR3 coding DNA: TGTGCCAGCAGAACGACAGGGGGGATTAGTTCACCCCTCCACTTT.

The V call is TRBV5-8, the J call TRBJ2-6; 9 bases align to TRBD1. Germline values: CDR1 SGHTS, CDR2 YDEGEE. CDR3 length: 18 amino acids. The V and J ends lost 5 bases and 0 bases, in that order; junction bases with no gene match: 9. The DNA for the CDR3 is TGTGCCAGCAGTCCAGGACAGGGGATAAGCTCTGGGGCCAACGTCCTGACTTTC. This sequence encodes CASSPGQGISSGANVLTF.

Ten or more counts support this clonotype. Here the CDR3 DNA reads TGTGCCAGCAGCTTTATGGAACAGGTTGTGGGTGGCTACACCTTC. This codes for CASSFMEQVVGGYTF. The V and J genes are TRBV7-8 and TRBJ1-2, with a possible D match to TRBD1 (5 bases). Between the trimmed V and J ends, which lost 3 bases and 7 bases, there was a span of 18 bases. The V gene's germline CDR1 is SGHVS and CDR2 FQNEAQ. The CDR3 totals 15 residues. Variable domain in full (rest from reference TRBV7-8 and TRBJ1-2): GAGVSQSPRYKVAKRGQDVALRCDPISGHVSLFWYQQALGQGPEFLTYFQNEAQLDKSGLPSDRFFAERPEGSVSTLKIQRTQQEDSAVYLCASSFMEQVVGGYTFGSGTRLTVV.

This clonotype was seen many times. This chain connects TRBV18 to TRBJ1-1; 8 bases map to TRBD1. The CDR3 sequence is 13 residues long. J lost 6 bases, V lost 5 bases, and 5 bases had no gene match. Looked up from germline, CDR1 is KGHSH and CDR2 is LQKENI. The DNA for the CDR3 is TGTGCCAGCTCAACGGCACAGGGGGCTGAAGCTTTCTTT. Amino acid sequence: CASSTAQGAEAFF.

This clonotype has a handful of counts. The chain joins TRBV6-2 or TRBV6-3 to TRBJ1-1; D gene unclear. The germline V gene encodes CDR1 MNHEY and CDR2 SVGEGT. Trimming removed 4 bases from V and 1 base from J, with 10 bases in between. The CDR3 covers 14 residues. This CDR3 is CASSFAGGNTEAFF. In DNA, the CDR3 is TGTGCCAGCAGTTTTGCAGGTGGGAACACTGAAGCTTTCTTT.

This clonotype was counted many times. V and J are TRBV7-2 and TRBJ2-3; D tentatively fits TRBD1 or TRBD2 (5 bases each). This CDR3 is 13 amino acids long. The V gene lost 6 bases and the J gene lost 0 bases, with 7 bases spanning the gap. The germline V gene encodes CDR1 SGHTA and CDR2 FQGNSA. The CDR3 protein is CASSRDSTDTQYF. In nucleotides, the CDR3 is TGTGCCAGCAGTAGGGACAGCACAGATACGCAGTATTTT.

This sequence joins TRBV18 and TRBJ2-1; D is unclear. CDR1 KGHSH and CDR2 LQKENI come from the germline V gene. This CDR3 has 15 residues. Trimming took off 6 bases at V and 4 bases at J, with 16 bases between the two ends. CDR3 DNA sequence: TGTGCCAGCTCTGCGGCAGCGATATCGTACAATGAGCAGTTCTTC. Residues: CASSAAAISYNEQFF.

This clonotype was found once. This chain joins TRBV7-2 and TRBJ2-1; D perhaps matches TRBD1 (6 bases). This CDR3 is built from 14 residues. Trimming removed 5 bases at V and 8 bases at J, with 16 bases between. Looked up from germline, CDR1 is SGHTA and CDR2 is FQGNSA. The CDR3: CASSLTGPNYEQFF. CDR3 in DNA: TGTGCCAGCAGCCTCACAGGGCCTAACTATGAGCAGTTCTTC.

This clonotype was observed at least ten times. The chain joins TRBV7-2 to TRBJ2-1, with 9 bases identical to TRBD2. Trimming cost V 1 base and J 9 bases; bases outside gene matches: 13. Germline CDR1 SGHTA, CDR2 FQGNSA. CDR3 length: 17 residues. The CDR3 region is CASSLGELAGGPTEQFF. The CDR3 coding sequence is TGTGCCAGCAGCTTAGGGGAGCTGGCGGGAGGGCCTACTGAGCAGTTCTTC.

The chain recombines TRBV14 with TRBJ1-2, with a tentative D call TRBD1 (6 bases). The V end was cut by 4 bases, the J end by 0 bases, with 15 bases between. There are 16 residues in the CDR3. Looked up from germline, CDR1 is SGHDN and CDR2 is FVKESK. The CDR3 DNA is TGTGCCAGCAGCCGAATACAGGGACCCGCTAACTATGGCTACACCTTC. Protein: CASSRIQGPANYGYTF.

This clonotype has at least ten counts. The V gene is TRBV24-1, the J gene TRBJ1-3, with D hard to call. Germline CDR1 reads KGHDR; CDR2 reads SFDVKD. The CDR3 length is 17 residues. Deletions cut 8 bases from V and 1 base from J, with 20 bases between. The CDR3 DNA follows: TGTGCCACCAATAGGCCAGGCAAACCCAGATCTGGAAACACCATATATTTT. The encoded protein is CATNRPGKPRSGNTIYF.

The chain uses TRBV6-2 or TRBV6-3 and TRBJ1-2, with 7 bases matching TRBD1. This CDR3 contains 14 residues. J was trimmed by 4 bases and V by 6 bases; bases with no gene match: 8. Germline V lookup: CDR1 MNHEY, CDR2 SVGEGT. CDR3 residues: CASSKDRPLYGYTF. The CDR3 DNA sequence: TGTGCCAGCAGCAAGGACAGGCCCCTCTATGGCTACACCTTC.

This chain uses TRBV7-3 with TRBJ1-1; a possible D gene is TRBD1 (5 bases). The CDR3 loop spans 15 amino acids. Germline V gene data show CDR1 as SGHTA and CDR2 as FQGTGA. Trimming took 5 bases from V and 11 from J, leaving 24 bases between them. The CDR3 loop is CASSPRDSRDVKAFF. The CDR3 coding sequence is TGTGCCAGCAGCCCCCGGGACTCCCGGGACGTGAAGGCTTTCTTT.

The chain uses TRBV7-2 and TRBJ2-7; 8 bases are shared with TRBD2. Germline CDR1 is SGHTA and CDR2 is FQGNSA. Trimming at V came to 1 base and at J to 13 bases, leaving 15 bases not matched to a gene. CDR3 length equals 15 residues. CDR3 in DNA: TGTGCCAGCAGCTTAGGGGGGACTAGTCTGGCGAGGAAATACTTC. Translating gives CASSLGGTSLARKYF. Using reference TRBV7-2 and TRBJ2-7 for the parts outside the CDR3, the full variable domain is GAGVSQSPSNKVTEKGKDVELRCDPISGHTALYWYRQSLGQGLEFLIYFQGNSAPDKSGLPSDRFSAERTGGSVSTLTIQRTQQEDSAVYLCASSLGGTSLARKYFGPGTRLTVT.

J is TRBJ1-2 and V is TRBV15; weak D call: TRBD1 (5 bases). CDR1 and CDR2 (germline): LNHNV, YYDKDF (reference sequence). The CDR3 runs 13 residues. The germline V and J ends were trimmed by 5 bases and 8 bases, with 15 bases remaining between them. CDR3 DNA sequence: TGTGCCACCAGCCGGGACCTGCGTCCGGGCTACACCTTC. Protein: CATSRDLRPGYTF. Full variable domain (rest looked up from reference TRBV15 and TRBJ1-2): DAMVIQNPRYQVTQFGKPVTLSCSQTLNHNVMYWYQQKSSQAPKLLFHYYDKDFNNEADTPDNFQSRRPNTSFCFLDIRSPGLGDTAMYLCATSRDLRPGYTFGSGTRLTVV.

The chain combines TRBV12-3 or TRBV12-4 with TRBJ2-5; D tentatively fits TRBD1 or TRBD2 (5 bases each). This CDR3 has 16 residues. V lost 5 bases to trimming and J lost 4 bases, with 20 bases between them. The CDR3 is CASSLTASGSGETQYF. The CDR3, as DNA: TGTGCCAGCAGTCTCACTGCCTCAGGGAGTGGAGAGACCCAGTACTTC.